The 27 T cell receptor beta chains in this list originate from one sample, sequenced in a study of long-term antiretroviral therapy in people with HIV. An immunoSEQ assay, version v3.0, was performed at survey level. This table comes from immunoSEQ multiplex PCR, and its TCRdb copy is limited to in-frame clones, with some not included. The sample records 32,000 or so clones, 85% being singletons. Sequences were derived from unsorted PBMCs, sampled roughly 3.3 years after starting antiretroviral therapy. Receptor source: a young man with HIV.

The chain joins TRBV25-1 to TRBJ2-7; TRBD1 matches at 7 bases. V shed 3 bases, J shed 9 bases, and the junction held 23 bases outside the gene matches. Germline CDR1 is MGHDK and CDR2 is SYGVNS. CDR3 length equals 18 residues. The CDR3 spells CASSDSYGRQGEIYGQYF. The CDR3 nucleotides read TGTGCCAGCAGTGACTCATATGGTCGGCAGGGGGAGATCTATGGGCAGTACTTC.

In its sample, this clone was seen once. The chain has TRBV15 and TRBJ1-2; D is uncertain. The CDR3 runs 13 residues. V was clipped by 1 base and J by 2 bases, with 5 bases between them. CDR1 and CDR2 from the germline V gene are LNHNV and YYDKDF (reference sequence). The CDR3 region is CATSRGQNYGYTF. DNA of the CDR3: TGTGCCACCAGCAGAGGGCAAAACTATGGCTACACCTTC.

Worth noting for this clone: One end of the junction varies from germline; a read error may be responsible. This rearrangement joins TRBV5-1 to TRBJ2-7; TRBD1 might be the D (7 bases). CDR3 size: 14 residues. Germline CDR1 and CDR2: SGHRS and YFSETQ. CDR3 DNA sequence: TGCGCCAGCGGGCCCACGGGGGACAGTGATCGGAGGAGCTTC. This translates into CASGPTGDSDRRSF.

This chain joins TRBV6-1 and TRBJ1-2, with 8 bases lining up with TRBD1. After removal of 0 bases from V and 4 bases from J, the junction contained 7 bases not matched to a gene. The length of the CDR3 is 16 residues. Germline V gene lookup returns CDR1 MNHNS and CDR2 SASEGT. CDR3 protein: CASSEARQGPLYGYTF. The CDR3 DNA follows: TGTGCCAGCAGTGAAGCCCGACAGGGGCCCCTCTATGGCTACACCTTC.

The chain combines TRBV5-1 with TRBJ2-1; TRBD2 agrees at 10 bases. From germline, CDR1 is SGHRS and CDR2 YFSETQ. V shed 6 bases, J shed 6 bases, and the junction held 6 bases outside the gene matches. The CDR3 has 14 residues. The CDR3 nucleotides read TGCGCCAGCACAACTAGCGGGACCGGCAATGAGCAGTTCTTC. Protein: CASTTSGTGNEQFF.

The chain couples TRBV7-2 to TRBJ2-1, with 8 bases aligning to TRBD2. V lost 1 base, J lost 3 bases, and 5 bases stayed unmatched. Germline CDR1 and CDR2: SGHTA and FQGNSA. The CDR3 totals 16 residues. CDR3 residues: CASSLVALAGYNEQFF. The DNA of the CDR3 is TGTGCCAGCAGCTTAGTAGCTCTAGCGGGCTACAATGAGCAGTTCTTC. Full variable domain (missing parts from reference TRBV7-2 and TRBJ2-1): GAGVSQSPSNKVTEKGKDVELRCDPISGHTALYWYRQSLGQGLEFLIYFQGNSAPDKSGLPSDRFSAERTGGSVSTLTIQRTQQEDSAVYLCASSLVALAGYNEQFFGPGTRLTVL.

This clone appeared a single time. The chain has TRBV27 and TRBJ1-1; a weak D match, TRBD1 (6 bases). Germline V gene data show CDR1 as MNHEY and CDR2 as SMNVEV (reference sequence). V was cut by 5 bases and J by 4 bases, with 14 bases left in between. The CDR3 is 14 amino acids. The CDR3 region has the DNA TGTGCCAGCAGTAGTACAGGGTGGGGCACTGAAGCTTTCTTT. Translating gives CASSSTGWGTEAFF.

The chain recombines TRBV19 with TRBJ1-1; the D is unclear. This CDR3 has 14 residues. Germline CDR1 LNHDA, CDR2 SQIVND (reference sequence). V lost 6 bases to trimming and J lost 0 bases, with 11 bases between them. The CDR3 here is CASRDHGLNTEAFF. DNA for the CDR3: TGTGCCAGTAGAGATCACGGCTTGAACACTGAAGCTTTCTTT. The entire variable domain, with the rest obtained from reference TRBV19 and TRBJ1-1, is as follows: DGGITQSPKYLFRKEGQNVTLSCEQNLNHDAMYWYRQDPGQGLRLIYYSQIVNDFQKGDIAEGYSVSREKKESFPLTVTSAQKNPTAFYLCASRDHGLNTEAFFGQGTRLTVV.

The CDR3 here is CASSIGLRDTEAFF. In DNA form, the CDR3 reads TGTGCCAGTAGTATTGGCCTAAGGGACACTGAAGCTTTCTTT. This chain connects TRBV19 to TRBJ1-1, with D uncertain. Germline CDR1 reads LNHDA; CDR2 reads SQIVND (reference sequence). The V end lost 3 bases, the J end lost 3 bases, and 11 bases lay between the germline ends. The CDR3 totals 14 residues.

V usage is TRBV5-4 and J usage is TRBJ2-2, with D unresolved. The CDR3 totals 15 residues. Trimming left V 0 bases short and J 8 bases short, with 14 bases between. Germline assignment: CDR1 SGHNT and CDR2 YYREEE (reference sequence). This CDR3 reads CASSLESLTIGELFF. CDR3 coding DNA: TGTGCCAGCAGCTTGGAAAGTCTAACGATAGGGGAGCTGTTTTTT.

This chain connects TRBV5-6 to TRBJ1-5, with D uncertain. This CDR3 region has 13 residues. The germline V gene has CDR1 SGHDT and CDR2 YYEEEE. The germline V and J ends were trimmed by 1 base and 7 bases, with 9 bases remaining between them. The DNA of the CDR3 is TGTGCCAGCAGCTTGAGGGCAGGACAGCCCCAGCATTTT. Protein sequence: CASSLRAGQPQHF.

This chain connects TRBV5-1 to TRBJ2-1; D might be TRBD1 (6 bases). The V gene's germline CDR1 is SGHRS and CDR2 YFSETQ. The V gene lost 3 bases and the J gene lost 4 bases, with 14 bases spanning the gap. This CDR3 is 15 amino acids long. CDR3 coding DNA: TGCGCCAGCAGCTCCTCGGACAGCATATACAATGAGCAGTTCTTC. It is translated as CASSSSDSIYNEQFF.

The J gene is TRBJ2-1, the V gene TRBV19; no clear D. The CDR3 is 15 residues long. Germline V gene data show CDR1 as LNHDA and CDR2 as SQIVND (reference sequence). V lost 0 bases, J lost 6 bases, and 12 bases lay in between. CDR3 sequence (DNA): TGTGCCAGTAGTATAGATAAGACTGAGAGCAATGAGCAGTTCTTC. Residues: CASSIDKTESNEQFF.

This clone has just one count. The chain is built from TRBV19 and TRBJ2-7; D may be TRBD1 (5 bases). Trimming left V 2 bases short and J 5 bases short, with 13 bases between. The germline CDR1 and CDR2 sequences are LNHDA and SQIVND (reference sequence). This CDR3 has 14 residues. CDR3 nucleotide sequence: TGTGCCAGTAGTATAAGGCAGGGCGGCCACGAGCAGTACTTC. Protein sequence: CASSIRQGGHEQYF.

V usage is TRBV9 and J usage is TRBJ1-1, with 10 nucleotides matching TRBD1. Trimming took 4 bases from V and 7 from J; bases not matched to a gene: 13. Germline values: CDR1 SGDLS, CDR2 YYNGEE. The CDR3 totals 16 residues. Here the CDR3 DNA reads TGTGCCAGCAGCCCCGACCCGACAGGGGGCGGGGGTGAAGCTTTCTTT. Its protein product is CASSPDPTGGGGEAFF.

As for this clone: One junction end does not reproduce the germline sequence, and a read error may be involved. The J gene is TRBJ2-1, the V gene TRBV6-1, with D unresolved. This CDR3 comprises 15 residues. Germline CDR1 is MNHNS and CDR2 is SASEGT. The chain's CDR3 is CASSEVMSQATYLLF. The CDR3 DNA reads as TGTGCCAGCAGTGAAGTAATGTCCCAAGCCACCTACCTCCTCTTC.

Only one count was recorded for this clone. The chain combines TRBV6-6 with TRBJ2-5, with D maybe TRBD1 (5 bases). Germline V gene data show CDR1 as MNHNY and CDR2 as SVGAGI (reference sequence). Trimming pared 0 bases from V and 2 bases from J, leaving 10 bases between. The CDR3 consists of 15 residues. The CDR3 sequence is CASSYSSRQQETQYF. The DNA of the CDR3 is TGTGCCAGCAGTTACTCATCCAGACAGCAAGAGACCCAGTACTTC.

The chain links TRBV7-2 to TRBJ2-7; 9 nucleotides agree with TRBD1. Germline V gene sequence: CDR1 SGHTA, CDR2 FQGNSA. Trimming at V came to 3 bases and at J to 4 bases, leaving 7 bases not matched to a gene. The CDR3 spans 15 residues. CDR3: CASSLTGDRVYEQYF. The CDR3 coding sequence is TGTGCCAGCAGCTTGACAGGGGACAGGGTTTACGAGCAGTACTTC.

The chain couples TRBV28 to TRBJ2-7; D is ambiguous. V lost 7 bases to trimming and J lost 3 bases, with 13 bases between them. The germline gives CDR1 MDHEN, CDR2 SYDVKM. This CDR3 is 13 amino acids long. CDR3 nucleotides: TGTGCCAGCACCCAGGCAAGAAGCTACGAGCAGTACTTC. It yields the protein CASTQARSYEQYF.

The rearrangement joins TRBV18 to TRBJ2-1; 15 bases align to TRBD2. CDR1 is KGHSH, CDR2 LQKENI, per germline. The CDR3 is 19 residues long. With 3 bases clipped from V and 4 bases from J, the junction kept 10 bases outside the gene matches. The CDR3 here is CASSPTGLAGGKAYNEQFF. The CDR3 coding sequence is TGTGCCAGCTCACCTACGGGACTAGCGGGGGGCAAGGCGTACAATGAGCAGTTCTTC.

The chain employs TRBV28 and TRBJ2-3; 7 bases fit TRBD2. This CDR3 is 15 amino acids long. The V gene end was trimmed by 5 bases and the J gene end by 0 bases; junction bases not matched to a gene: 5. CDR1 MDHEN and CDR2 SYDVKM come from the germline V gene. CDR3 nucleotides: TGTGCCAGCAGTCCCCTAGCGGAAAGCACAGATACGCAGTATTTT. It translates to CASSPLAESTDTQYF.

This clone was counted once. The sample has other DNA sequences that encode this CDR3 too. The genes are TRBV7-8 and TRBJ1-5; D unclear. The V gene lost 0 bases and the J gene lost 0 bases, with 6 bases spanning the gap. This CDR3 contains 15 residues. The V gene's germline CDR1 is SGHVS and CDR2 FQNEAQ. In nucleotides, the CDR3 is TGTGCCAGCAGCTTAGCTGGAAATAGCAATCAGCCCCAGCATTTT. It translates to CASSLAGNSNQPQHF.

The chain uses TRBV5-1 and TRBJ1-2; TRBD1 agrees at 7 bases. This CDR3 has 14 residues. The germline gives CDR1 SGHRS, CDR2 YFSETQ. The ends lost 0 bases at V and 4 bases at J; junction bases unmatched: 3. CDR3 loop: CASSLGQGAYGYTF. The CDR3 DNA reads TGCGCCAGCAGCTTGGGACAGGGCGCCTATGGCTACACCTTC.

The gene calls are TRBV5-1 and TRBJ2-1; D not resolved. Germline CDR1 and CDR2: SGHRS and YFSETQ. CDR3 length: 15 residues. V was clipped by 5 bases and J by 0 bases, with 12 bases between them. The CDR3: CASRDVGSSYNEQFF. The CDR3 DNA follows: TGCGCCAGCAGAGACGTCGGTAGCTCCTACAATGAGCAGTTCTTC.

This chain uses TRBV6-5 with TRBJ1-2; D is undetermined. This CDR3 region has 12 residues. CDR1 is MNHEY and CDR2 is SVGAGI in the germline V gene. Trimming took 7 bases from V and 2 from J, leaving 8 bases between them. CDR3 DNA: TGTGCCAGCAAGAGAGGAAACTATGGCTACACCTTC. This sequence encodes CASKRGNYGYTF.

CDR3 in amino acids: CASSSGVHEQFF. The CDR3 coding sequence is TGTGCCAGCAGCTCGGGGGTCCATGAGCAGTTCTTC. This chain connects TRBV7-2 to TRBJ2-1, with D possibly being TRBD2 (6 bases). Trimming took 4 bases from V and 8 from J, leaving 9 bases between them. The CDR3 totals 12 residues. CDR1 SGHTA and CDR2 FQGNSA come from the germline V gene.

This clone appeared a single time. This chain joins TRBV27 and TRBJ1-1; the match to TRBD1 covers 7 bases. CDR1 is MNHEY, CDR2 SMNVEV, per germline (reference sequence). The CDR3 runs to 17 residues. The junction had 17 bases not matched to a gene; V was cut back by 5 bases and J by 5 bases. CDR3 in DNA: TGTGCCAGCAGTCTATACAGGGGTAAGGTTCCGATGACTGAAGCTTTCTTT. As protein: CASSLYRGKVPMTEAFF.